The 27 T cell receptor beta chains reported below all come from one sample, sequenced in a study of blood T cell repertoires in COVID-19. Measured with immunoSEQ multiplex PCR; TCRdb has only the in-frame clones, and not every one. Of fewer than 90,000 clones listed, approximately 88% are singletons. The sequencing input was peripheral blood. The receptors shown here come from a man aged 60 to 69 with acute or convalescent COVID-19.

The chain carries TRBV6-5 and TRBJ1-4; 9 nucleotides match TRBD1. Germline V lookup: CDR1 MNHEY, CDR2 SVGAGI. CDR3 length: 11 residues. V lost 7 bases and J lost 14; bases outside the gene matches: 5. In DNA, the CDR3 is TGTGCCAGCAAAGGGGGACAGGGTCTGTTTTTT. It yields the protein CASKGGQGLFF.

V usage is TRBV27 and J usage is TRBJ2-1; TRBD2 might be the D (6 bases). Trimming shortened V by 0 bases and J by 4 bases, and 7 bases separated the two germline ends. Germline V gene lookup returns CDR1 MNHEY and CDR2 SMNVEV (reference sequence). The CDR3 totals 14 residues. The CDR3 reads CASSLSGGYNEQFF. Written as DNA, the CDR3 is TGTGCCAGCAGTTTATCAGGAGGGTACAATGAGCAGTTCTTC.

The V gene is TRBV24-1, the J gene TRBJ2-1; 12 bases map to TRBD1. There are 17 residues in the CDR3. The V and J ends lost 3 bases and 4 bases, in that order; junction bases with no gene match: 6. Germline assignment: CDR1 KGHDR and CDR2 SFDVKD. The CDR3: CATSDPGTGGNYNEQFF. CDR3 coding DNA: TGTGCCACCAGTGATCCCGGGACAGGGGGCAATTACAATGAGCAGTTCTTC.

The chain couples TRBV19 to TRBJ1-3, with D perhaps matching TRBD1 (5 bases). The CDR3 consists of 15 residues. Trimming cost V 6 bases and J 4 bases, with 16 bases left between them. CDR1 LNHDA and CDR2 SQIVND come from the germline V gene (reference sequence). CDR3 sequence reads: CASRNSQGYGNTIYF. The CDR3, as DNA: TGTGCCAGTAGAAATAGCCAGGGTTACGGAAACACCATATATTTT.

This clone is a singleton in its sample. The genes are TRBV12-3 or TRBV12-4 and TRBJ1-6; D not certain. Trimming left V 3 bases short and J 12 bases short, with 9 bases between. This CDR3 has 12 amino acids. The CDR3 nucleotides read TGTGCCAGCAGTTTGAATTCTAGACCCCTCCACTTT. Translation gives CASSLNSRPLHF.

This chain joins TRBV24-1 and TRBJ2-2; TRBD2 matches at 7 bases. The germline V gene has CDR1 KGHDR and CDR2 SFDVKD. The ends lost 7 bases at V and 2 bases at J; junction bases unmatched: 6. The length of the CDR3 is 15 residues. The CDR3 is CATRPSGTNTGELFF. The CDR3 DNA sequence: TGTGCCACCAGACCCAGCGGGACTAACACCGGGGAGCTGTTTTTT.

The chain joins TRBV6-5 to TRBJ1-2; D call uncertain. CDR3 length equals 10 residues. Per the germline V gene, CDR1 is MNHEY and CDR2 is SVGAGI. V shed 8 bases and J shed 3 bases, with 4 bases lying between them. CDR3 DNA: TGTGCCAGCGGGCACTATGGCTACACCTTC. Encoded protein: CASGHYGYTF.

The chain combines TRBV6-2 or TRBV6-3 with TRBJ2-7, with TRBD2 matching over 8 bases. This CDR3 spans 14 amino acids. V shed 8 bases, J shed 3 bases, and the junction held 9 bases outside the gene matches. Germline V lookup: CDR1 MNHEY, CDR2 SVGEGT. In nucleotides, the CDR3 is TGTGCCAGCCGCCCGGGGGGGAGGAACTACGAGCAGTACTTC. It is translated as CASRPGGRNYEQYF.

The chain is built from TRBV7-6 and TRBJ2-1, with 10 bases aligning to TRBD2. CDR3 length equals 15 residues. The J segment lost 9 bases and the V segment lost 5 bases, leaving 10 bases of the junction unmatched. Germline CDR1 and CDR2: SGHVS and FNYEAQ. CDR3 sequence reads: CASSVLAGSDGEQFF. Here the CDR3 DNA reads TGTGCCAGCAGCGTACTAGCGGGGTCAGACGGTGAGCAGTTCTTC.

This chain links TRBV6-5 with TRBJ2-1; 11 bases are shared with TRBD2. This CDR3 is built from 14 residues. The ends lost 5 bases at V and 9 bases at J; junction bases unmatched: 6. Germline V gene sequence: CDR1 MNHEY, CDR2 SVGAGI. The CDR3 reads CASSNLAGGSEQFF. The CDR3 DNA reads as TGTGCCAGCAGTAACCTAGCGGGGGGTAGTGAGCAGTTCTTC.

The chain employs TRBV5-1 and TRBJ1-2, with TRBD1 matching 7 bases. The CDR3 is 16 residues long. V was pared by 0 bases and J by 8 bases, with 13 bases of the junction left unmatched. Germline V gene sequence: CDR1 SGHRS, CDR2 YFSETQ. The CDR3 spells CASSLEGQLNLGGYTF. In DNA, the CDR3 is TGCGCCAGCAGCTTGGAGGGACAGTTAAACCTTGGGGGCTACACCTTC.

The V and J genes are TRBV19 and TRBJ1-4; 9 bases are a match to TRBD1. Per the germline V gene, CDR1 is LNHDA and CDR2 is SQIVND (reference sequence). The CDR3 covers 16 residues. The V segment lost 4 bases and the J segment 0 bases; nucleotides outside the gene matches: 3. The CDR3 DNA reads TGTGCCAGTAGTAACTGGACAGGGGCAACTAATGAAAAACTGTTTTTT. Encoded protein: CASSNWTGATNEKLFF.

The V and J genes are TRBV19 and TRBJ2-7, with 7 bases fitting TRBD1. The CDR3 runs 13 residues. The junction had 7 bases not matched to a gene; V was cut back by 8 bases and J by 3 bases. Germline lookup yields CDR1 LNHDA and CDR2 SQIVND (reference sequence). CDR3 DNA: TGTGCCAGTTCCGACAGGGTTGGCTACGAGCAGTACTTC. This gives the protein CASSDRVGYEQYF.

The rearrangement links TRBV6-1 to TRBJ1-4; D not resolved. Germline V gives CDR1 MNHNS, CDR2 SASEGT. The CDR3 contains 13 residues. The ends were cut back, 1 base at V and 8 bases at J, with 8 bases in the middle. CDR3 sequence (DNA): TGTGCCAGCAGTGAAGTGGTGGAGGAAAAACTGTTTTTT. Encoded protein: CASSEVVEEKLFF.

This clone was counted a few times. The genes are TRBV12-3 or TRBV12-4 and TRBJ1-4; D not resolved. The CDR3 totals 12 residues. Trimming removed 5 bases at V and 8 bases at J, with 9 bases between. CDR3 nucleotides: TGTGCCAGCAGTCGCGACAAGGAAAAACTGTTTTTT. It specifies CASSRDKEKLFF.

V and J are TRBV5-1 and TRBJ2-5; 7 nucleotides line up with TRBD1. This CDR3 is built from 16 residues. Germline-derived CDR1 and CDR2 are SGHRS and YFSETQ. Trimming at V came to 0 bases and at J to 0 bases, leaving 5 bases not matched to a gene. This CDR3 reads CASSLGGTVYQETQYF. The CDR3 DNA is TGCGCCAGCAGCTTGGGAGGGACAGTGTACCAAGAGACCCAGTACTTC.

The V gene is TRBV19, the J gene TRBJ2-1, with TRBD2 identical over 7 bases. V was pared by 2 bases and J by 10 bases, with 8 bases of the junction left unmatched. The length of the CDR3 is 14 residues. Looked up from germline, CDR1 is LNHDA and CDR2 is SQIVND (reference sequence). The CDR3 spells CASSILGREQEQFF. As DNA, the CDR3 is TGTGCCAGTAGTATATTAGGGCGGGAGCAGGAGCAGTTCTTC.

This clone showed up just once. The CDR3 reads CASSLGGGVPGNTIYF. CDR3 sequence (DNA): TGCGCCAGCAGCTTGGGGGGCGGTGTGCCTGGAAACACCATATATTTT. The rearrangement links TRBV5-1 to TRBJ1-3; D might be TRBD1 (5 bases). The germline gives CDR1 SGHRS, CDR2 YFSETQ. The V end lost 0 bases, the J end lost 2 bases, and 12 bases lay between the germline ends. The CDR3 spans 16 residues.

V gene TRBV9 combines with J gene TRBJ1-1; 7 nucleotides agree with TRBD1. After removal of 3 bases from V and 0 bases from J, the junction contained 5 bases not matched to a gene. CDR1 is SGDLS, CDR2 YYNGEE, per germline. The CDR3 loop spans 15 amino acids. CDR3 sequence reads: CASSGDSPMNTEAFF. The DNA for the CDR3 is TGTGCCAGCAGCGGGGACAGTCCTATGAACACTGAAGCTTTCTTT.

V is TRBV4-1 and J is TRBJ1-1; 7 nucleotides match TRBD1. CDR1 and CDR2 (germline): MGHRA, YSYEKL. The CDR3 runs 15 residues. The trim removed 0 bases at V and 2 bases at J, leaving 3 bases unmatched. CDR3 DNA: TGCGCCAGCAGCCAAGAATGGGACAGAAACACTGAAGCTTTCTTT. Translation gives CASSQEWDRNTEAFF.

V gene TRBV6-5 combines with J gene TRBJ1-6; maybe TRBD1 (5 bases). CDR3 length: 15 amino acids. Germline V gene lookup returns CDR1 MNHEY and CDR2 SVGAGI. The V end lost 2 bases, the J end lost 5 bases, and 10 bases lay between the germline ends. This CDR3 is CASSYRQSNNSPLHF. In DNA form, the CDR3 reads TGTGCCAGCAGTTACCGACAGTCCAATAATTCACCCCTCCACTTT.

V is TRBV19 and J is TRBJ2-7, with 10 bases fitting TRBD2. The CDR3 sequence is 14 residues long. Germline V gene data show CDR1 as LNHDA and CDR2 as SQIVND (reference sequence). The J segment lost 3 bases and the V segment lost 4 bases, leaving 3 bases of the junction unmatched. In DNA, the CDR3 is TGTGCCAGTAGTACCACTAGCGGGGTCTACGAGCAGTACTTC. This gives the protein CASSTTSGVYEQYF.

The V gene is TRBV19, the J gene TRBJ2-5; D possibly corresponds to TRBD1 (5 bases). Germline V gene sequence: CDR1 LNHDA, CDR2 SQIVND (reference sequence). This CDR3 is 16 amino acids long. Trimming shortened V by 4 bases and J by 0 bases, and 15 bases separated the two germline ends. The CDR3 spells CASSTGQGPYQETQYF. CDR3 in DNA: TGTGCCAGTAGTACTGGTCAGGGCCCGTACCAAGAGACCCAGTACTTC. Looking up the rest from reference TRBV19 and TRBJ2-5 gives the full variable domain: DGGITQSPKYLFRKEGQNVTLSCEQNLNHDAMYWYRQDPGQGLRLIYYSQIVNDFQKGDIAEGYSVSREKKESFPLTVTSAQKNPTAFYLCASSTGQGPYQETQYFGPGTRLLVL.

The chain joins TRBV12-5 to TRBJ2-7, with a tentative D call TRBD1 (5 bases). V was clipped by 0 bases and J by 3 bases, with 18 bases between them. Looked up from germline, CDR1 is LGHNT and CDR2 is FRNRAP. The CDR3 extends over 17 amino acids. CDR3 sequence: CASGLVSSGKEFYEQYF. The CDR3 DNA reads TGTGCTAGTGGTTTGGTATCATCAGGGAAGGAATTCTACGAGCAGTACTTC.

J is TRBJ2-5 and V is TRBV6-5; TRBD2 is a possible D gene (6 bases). Germline lookup yields CDR1 MNHEY and CDR2 SVGAGI. Between the trimmed V and J ends, which lost 9 bases and 5 bases, there was a span of 19 bases. The CDR3 has 14 residues. CDR3 region: CASNRRDSGETQYF. In DNA, the CDR3 is TGTGCCAGTAACCGCCGGGACTCTGGCGAGACCCAGTACTTC.

For this clone: This CDR3 is also generated by other DNA sequences in the sample. V usage is TRBV7-3 and J usage is TRBJ1-1; maybe TRBD1 (6 bases). The CDR3 extends over 13 amino acids. Trimming shortened V by 0 bases and J by 4 bases, and 6 bases separated the two germline ends. The V gene's germline CDR1 is SGHTA and CDR2 FQGTGA. Written as DNA, the CDR3 is TGTGCCAGCAGCTTAACAGGGGGCACTGAAGCTTTCTTT. Protein: CASSLTGGTEAFF.

This chain uses TRBV7-2 with TRBJ1-5, with D maybe TRBD1 (5 bases). The germline gives CDR1 SGHTA, CDR2 FQGNSA. The CDR3 is 15 amino acids. V was shortened by 7 bases and J by 0 bases, with 13 bases between the two germline ends. In DNA, the CDR3 is TGTGCCAGCAATTCAGGGCTGTATAGCAATCAGCCCCAGCATTTT. Encoded protein: CASNSGLYSNQPQHF.